The clone carrying this T cell receptor beta chain was picked up one time. This table comes from immunoSEQ multiplex PCR, and its TCRdb copy is limited to in-frame clones, with some not included. The repertoire holds approximately 240,000 clones, with around 90% as singletons. These data belong to a study of blood T cell repertoires in COVID-19. The sequencing sample was made of peripheral blood. This clonotype was obtained from a man aged 25-45 years with COVID-19, enrolled during active disease.

The CDR3 DNA is TGTGCCAGCAGCTTAGGAGAAGGAAACACCATATATTTT. Encoded protein: CASSLGEGNTIYF. V is TRBV7-9 and J is TRBJ1-3, with D unclear. The CDR3 length is 13 residues. Germline V gives CDR1 SEHNR, CDR2 FQNEAQ (reference sequence). V lost 1 base and J 4 bases, leaving 5 bases between the germline ends.